These T cell receptor beta chains were read from a single sample in a study of blood T cells in healthy people across ages. In TCRdb, the 5' RACE reads were re-called with MiXCR into one record per CDR3 protein. The sample contains hundreds of thousands of distinct CDR3 sequences, 25% to 35% of which appear only once. Sequenced input: blood. The receptor source for this set is an elderly woman in good health. Each CDR3 is given with its conserved first and last residue. The D gene is left open where the match is weak. Size is omitted from some rows. Given values are once, few, many or a class for expanded clones.

>15|TRBD2|TRBV9|many|TRBJ2-1
CASSVLGTSGNEQFF
TGTGCCAGCAGCGTTCTGGGGACTAGTGGCAATGAGCAGTTCTTC
>16|-|TRBV9|-|TRBJ1-6
CASSVGSSSYNSPLHF
TGTGCCAGCAGCGTAGGGTCTAGCTCCTATAATTCACCCCTCCACTTT
>14|-|TRBV7-9|many|TRBJ2-5
CATRRGAGGETQYF
TGTGCCACCCGACGGGGGGCCGGGGGCGAGACCCAGTACTTC
>17|TRBD2|TRBV4-1|many|TRBJ2-1
CASSQVRLAGNHNEQFF
TGCGCCAGCAGCCAAGTTCGGCTAGCGGGGAATCACAATGAGCAGTTCTTC
>15|-|TRBV7-2|-|TRBJ2-7
CASSPIGGALHEQYF
TGTGCCAGCAGCCCCATTGGGGGGGCATTGCACGAGCAGTACTTC
>14|-|TRBV7-2|-|TRBJ1-1
CASSQGHPNTEAFF
TGTGCCAGCAGCCAGGGACACCCGAACACTGAAGCTTTCTTT
>15|TRBD2|TRBV6-1|-|TRBJ2-5
CASSEAETSGWTQYF
TGTGCCAGCAGTGAAGCGGAGACTAGCGGATGGACCCAGTACTTC
>16|-|TRBV4-2|-|TRBJ1-3
CASSQGAGVAGNTIYF
TGTGCCAGCAGCCAAGGGGCAGGGGTAGCTGGAAACACCATATATTTT
>14|-|TRBV5-1|-|TRBJ2-7
CASSKDTVGYEQYF
TGCGCCAGCAGCAAGGACACCGTCGGATACGAGCAGTACTTC
>14|TRBD1|TRBV4-2|many|TRBJ1-6
CASSQNRGLSPLHF
TGTGCCAGCAGCCAAAACAGGGGCCTTTCACCCCTCCACTTT
>17|-|TRBV6-6|-|TRBJ1-5
CASSYDNLYRNNQPQHF
TGTGCCAGCAGTTACGACAATTTGTATAGGAACAATCAGCCCCAGCATTTT
>15|TRBD1|TRBV20-1|few|TRBJ1-5
CSAGPDRGDNQPQHF
TGCAGTGCTGGCCCGGACAGGGGAGACAATCAGCCCCAGCATTTT
>14|TRBD1|TRBV20-1|many|TRBJ2-2
CSATGQGYPGELFF
TGCAGTGCGACGGGACAGGGGTATCCCGGGGAGCTGTTTTTT
>15|-|TRBV2|once|TRBJ2-2
CASIGRQTNTGELFF
TGTGCCAGCATTGGGAGACAAACGAACACCGGGGAGCTGTTTTTT
>13|-|TRBV29-1|few|TRBJ2-3
CSGDGPGTDTQYF
TGCAGCGGGGACGGCCCTGGGACAGATACGCAGTATTTT
>15|TRBD1|TRBV15|-|TRBJ1-1
CATSVRDRDNTEAFF
TGTGCCACCAGCGTCCGGGACAGAGATAACACTGAAGCTTTCTTT
>16|TRBD1|TRBV28|few|TRBJ1-5
CASSQRAAGGWQPQHF
TGTGCCAGCAGTCAGCGGGCGGCAGGGGGCTGGCAGCCCCAGCATTTT
>17|-|TRBV20-1|many|TRBJ2-1
CSARGEGSSKILNEQFF
TGCAGTGCTAGAGGCGAGGGTTCTAGCAAGATCCTCAATGAGCAGTTCTTC
>17|TRBD2|TRBV11-1|few|TRBJ2-7
CASSPGGTSGLNNEQYF
TGTGCCAGCAGCCCCGGGGGGACTAGCGGGTTAAACAATGAGCAGTACTTC
>15|-|TRBV12-3/TRBV12-4|few|TRBJ2-7
CASSFLMIDHNEQYF
TGCGCCAGCAGTTTTTTGATGATAGACCACAATGAGCAGTACTTC
>14|-|TRBV9|many|TRBJ2-5
CASSVGSQKETQYF
TGTGCCAGCAGCGTAGGATCGCAGAAAGAGACCCAGTACTTC
>18|TRBD2|TRBV7-9|-|TRBJ2-3
CASSLGPGLAGGPDTQYF
TGTGCCAGCAGTTTAGGTCCGGGACTAGCGGGAGGCCCAGATACGCAGTATTTT
>16|TRBD1|TRBV7-2|few|TRBJ2-6
CASSLQGAVGANVLTF
TGTGCCAGCAGCTTACAGGGGGCGGTCGGGGCCAACGTCCTGACTTTC
>18|TRBD1|TRBV5-1|many|TRBJ2-6
CASSLKGQGAPGANVLTF
TGCGCCAGCAGCTTGAAGGGACAGGGGGCGCCAGGGGCCAACGTCCTGACTTTC
>12|-|TRBV2|few|TRBJ1-2
CASRADEYGYTF
TGTGCCAGCAGGGCGGATGAGTATGGCTACACCTTC
>12|-|TRBV10-3|many|TRBJ2-1
CAISARPNEQFF
TGTGCCATCAGTGCCCGCCCCAATGAGCAGTTCTTC
>14|-|TRBV7-8|-|TRBJ2-1
CASSPPQPEREQFF
TGTGCCAGCAGCCCGCCTCAACCTGAAAGAGAGCAGTTCTTC
>13|TRBD2|TRBV12-3/TRBV12-4|-|TRBJ2-3
CASSGLVADTQYF
TGTGCCAGCAGCGGACTAGTCGCAGATACGCAGTATTTT
>15|-|TRBV12-3/TRBV12-4|once|TRBJ2-2
CAGSPGVERTGELFF
TGTGCCGGCAGTCCCGGGGTCGAGAGGACCGGGGAGCTGTTTTTT
>12|-|TRBV12-3/TRBV12-4|once|TRBJ1-1
CASQSGVTEAFF
TGTGCCAGTCAATCGGGGGTAACTGAAGCTTTCTTT
>14|-|TRBV7-8|few|TRBJ2-2
CASSLPRNTGELFF
TGTGCCAGCAGCTTACCCCGGAACACCGGGGAGCTGTTTTTT
>15|TRBD1|TRBV6-5|-|TRBJ2-7
CANRGTDRYIYEQYF
TGTGCCAACAGGGGAACTGACAGATACATCTACGAGCAGTACTTC
>16|TRBD2|TRBV5-1|many|TRBJ2-3
CASSGASGGLIDTQYF
TGCGCCAGCAGCGGAGCTTCGGGGGGGCTCATAGATACGCAGTATTTT
>13|-|TRBV6-2/TRBV6-3|many|TRBJ1-2
CASTPGANYGYTF
TGTGCCAGCACGCCTGGAGCTAACTATGGCTACACCTTC
>16|TRBD1|TRBV18|few|TRBJ1-2
CASSPRTGRKDYGYTF
TGTGCCAGCTCACCCCGGACAGGGAGGAAAGACTATGGCTACACCTTC
>14|-|TRBV28|few|TRBJ1-1
CASSLTIEGTEAFF
TGTGCCAGCAGTTTAACTATTGAGGGCACTGAAGCTTTCTTT
>14|-|TRBV15|many|TRBJ2-5
CATSREGFQETQYF
TGTGCCACCAGCAGAGAGGGTTTTCAAGAGACCCAGTACTTC
>16|TRBD1|TRBV28|many|TRBJ2-7
CASRPILGQGSYEQYF
TGTGCCAGCAGACCAATCCTCGGACAGGGATCCTACGAGCAGTACTTC
>15|TRBD1|TRBV6-6|-|TRBJ1-1
CASSLKTGKWTEAFF
TGTGCCAGCAGTCTTAAGACAGGGAAATGGACTGAAGCTTTCTTT
>15|TRBD2|TRBV3-1|many|TRBJ2-3
CASSHRLAGADTQYF
TGTGCCAGCAGCCACCGACTAGCGGGGGCAGATACGCAGTATTTT
>12|-|TRBV5-6|many|TRBJ2-7
CASSFVGGEQYF
TGTGCCAGCAGCTTCGTAGGGGGCGAGCAGTACTTC
>14|-|TRBV24-1|many|TRBJ1-5
CATSERGRNQPQHF
TGTGCCACCAGTGAGCGGGGTCGCAATCAGCCCCAGCATTTT
>13|-|TRBV20-1|many|TRBJ1-6
CSAREGRVSPLHF
TGCAGTGCTAGAGAGGGGCGCGTCTCACCCCTCCACTTT
>15|-|TRBV20-1|-|TRBJ2-7
CSARDGGSFGYEQYF
TGCAGTGCTAGAGACGGTGGGTCATTCGGCTACGAGCAGTACTTC
>13|TRBD1|TRBV20-1|few|TRBJ2-2
CSARDRITGELFF
TGCAGTGCTAGGGACAGGATCACCGGGGAGCTGTTTTTT
>12|-|TRBV29-1|many|TRBJ2-7
CSVGNRPSQQYF
TGCAGCGTTGGAAATCGACCCTCCCAGCAGTACTTC